The 5 T cell receptor beta chains in this list originate from one sample, sequenced in a study of shared T cell receptors in the human thymus. Sequenced by immunoSEQ multiplex PCR; TCRdb stores in-frame clones only, minus some. Of 550,000 to 800,000 clones detected, 80% to 90% appear once; the ten largest clones hold under 0.012%. This same sample was also part of a study on human thymus T cells.

Sequencing was done on a sample of thymocytes. Every receptor here comes from a girl less than two years old with a congenital heart defect.

This clone came up once. Here the CDR3 DNA reads TGTGCCAGCAGCTTAGACCCCCCTGGAGAGGGTGGTAACTATGGCTACACCTTC. Its translation: CASSLDPPGEGGNYGYTF. The V call is TRBV7-8, the J call TRBJ1-2; no firm D call. CDR1 is SGHVS, CDR2 FQNEAQ, per germline. CDR3 length: 18 amino acids. V lost 1 base and J 1 base, leaving 19 bases between the germline ends.

The V and J genes are TRBV11-2 and TRBJ1-4, with D maybe TRBD1 (5 bases). Germline V gene sequence: CDR1 SGHAT, CDR2 FQNNGV. The CDR3 extends over 15 amino acids. V lost 1 base to trimming and J lost 4 bases, with 10 bases between them. This CDR3 is CASSLATESNEKLFF. DNA of the CDR3: TGTGCCAGCAGCTTAGCGACAGAAAGTAATGAAAAACTGTTTTTT.

V is TRBV5-8 and J is TRBJ1-5; D is ambiguous. V was clipped by 6 bases and J by 2 bases, with 12 bases between them. CDR1 SGHTS and CDR2 YDEGEE come from the germline V gene. The CDR3 has 14 residues. The CDR3 reads CASNARGGNQPQHF. CDR3 in DNA: TGTGCCAGCAATGCCCGAGGCGGCAATCAGCCCCAGCATTTT.

This rearrangement joins TRBV27 to TRBJ1-6; the D gene is possibly TRBD1 (5 bases). The CDR3 is made up of 16 amino acids. The V end was cut by 1 base, the J end by 8 bases, with 15 bases between. Germline CDR1 is MNHEY and CDR2 is SMNVEV (reference sequence). CDR3 nucleotides: TGTGCCAGCAGTTTATTCTTCCCCAGGGTAGATTCACCCCTCCACTTT. Translating gives CASSLFFPRVDSPLHF.

The chain employs TRBV28 and TRBJ1-1; perhaps TRBD1 as D (5 bases). V was trimmed by 7 bases and J by 4 bases, leaving 13 bases between them. Germline V gives CDR1 MDHEN, CDR2 SYDVKM. The CDR3 runs 13 residues. This CDR3 is CASTLGGTTEAFF. The CDR3 nucleotides are TGTGCCAGCACCCTGGGGGGGACCACTGAAGCTTTCTTT. The full variable domain, in which reference TRBV28 and TRBJ1-1 provide the parts outside the CDR3, is DVKVTQSSRYLVKRTGEKVFLECVQDMDHENMFWYRQDPGLGLRLIYFSYDVKMKEKGDIPEGYSVSREKKERFSLILESASTNQTSMYLCASTLGGTTEAFFGQGTRLTVV.